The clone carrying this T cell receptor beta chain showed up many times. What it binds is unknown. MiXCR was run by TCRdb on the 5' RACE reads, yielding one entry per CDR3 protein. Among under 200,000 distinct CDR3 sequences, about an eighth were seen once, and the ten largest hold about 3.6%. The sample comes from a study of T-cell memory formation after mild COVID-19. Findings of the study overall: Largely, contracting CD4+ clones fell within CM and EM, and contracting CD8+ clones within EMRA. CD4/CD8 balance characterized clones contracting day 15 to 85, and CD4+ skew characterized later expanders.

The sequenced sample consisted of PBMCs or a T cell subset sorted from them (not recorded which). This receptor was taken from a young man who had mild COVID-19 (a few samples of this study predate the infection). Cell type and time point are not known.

CDR3 nucleotides: TGCGCCAGCAGCCAAGGTCCAGAATCAGATACGCAGTATTTT. It specifies CASSQGPESDTQYF. This chain links TRBV4-1 with TRBJ2-3; D remains ambiguous. CDR3 length: 14 amino acids. Between the trimmed V and J ends, which lost 1 base and 4 bases, there was a span of 9 bases. Germline V CDR1 and CDR2: MGHRA, YSYEKL.